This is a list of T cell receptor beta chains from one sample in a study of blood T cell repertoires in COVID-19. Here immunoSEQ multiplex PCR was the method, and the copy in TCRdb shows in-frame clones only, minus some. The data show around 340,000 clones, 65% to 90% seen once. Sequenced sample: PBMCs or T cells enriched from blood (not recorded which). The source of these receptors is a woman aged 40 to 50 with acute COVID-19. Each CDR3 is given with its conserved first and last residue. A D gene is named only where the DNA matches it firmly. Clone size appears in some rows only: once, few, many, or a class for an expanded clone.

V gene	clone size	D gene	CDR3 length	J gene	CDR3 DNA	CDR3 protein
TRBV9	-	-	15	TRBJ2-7	TGTGCCAGCAGCGCAGGACACCTTTCTACCTACGAGCAGTACTTC	CASSAGHLSTYEQYF
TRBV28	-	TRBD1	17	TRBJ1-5	TGTGCCAGCAGTCGTGCGGACGCAGGGGGCGCTTATCAGCCCCAGCATTTT	CASSRADAGGAYQPQHF
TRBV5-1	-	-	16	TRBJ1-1	TGCGCCAGCAGCTCCCTGGGAGAGGGGACAAACACTGAAGCTTTCTTT	CASSSLGEGTNTEAFF
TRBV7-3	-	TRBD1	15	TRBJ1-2	TGTGCCAGCAGCCTATCCGGGACAGCGCAGTTTGGCTACACCTTC	CASSLSGTAQFGYTF
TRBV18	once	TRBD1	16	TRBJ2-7	TGTGCCAGCTCACCAGGGGCGGGACAGGGCTCCTACGAGCAGTACTTC	CASSPGAGQGSYEQYF
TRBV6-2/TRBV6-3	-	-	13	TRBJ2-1	TGTGCCAGCAGCTGGACTCCCTACAATGAGCAGTTCTTC	CASSWTPYNEQFF
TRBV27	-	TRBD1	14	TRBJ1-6	TGTGCCAGCAGTCCGGACAGGGGTCATTCACCCCTCCACTTT	CASSPDRGHSPLHF
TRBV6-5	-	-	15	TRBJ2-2	TGTGCCAGCAGTTCCTTACAGGCGAACACCGGGGAGCTGTTTTTT	CASSSLQANTGELFF
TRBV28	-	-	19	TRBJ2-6	TGTGCCAGCAGTGTAATATTCGGGCAGGGAAGCTCTGGGGCCAACGTCCTGACTTTC	CASSVIFGQGSSGANVLTF
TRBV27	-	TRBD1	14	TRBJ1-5	TGTGCCAGCAGTACAGGGGGCCCCAATCAGCCCCAGCATTTT	CASSTGGPNQPQHF
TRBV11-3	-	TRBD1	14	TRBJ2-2	TGTGCCAGCAGCTTAGGACAGGGAACCGGGGAGCTGTTTTTT	CASSLGQGTGELFF
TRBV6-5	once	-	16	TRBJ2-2	TGTGCCAGCAGTTACTCCTCGGGAGCAGTCCCCGGGGAGCTGTTTTTT	CASSYSSGAVPGELFF
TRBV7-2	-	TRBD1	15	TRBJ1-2	TGTGCCAGCAGCTTCTCCGGGACAGGCAACTATGGCTACACCTTC	CASSFSGTGNYGYTF
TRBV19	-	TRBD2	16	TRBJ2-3	TGTGCCAGTAGTGCGGGACTAGCGGGGGGCTCGAGGACGCAGTATTTT	CASSAGLAGGSRTQYF
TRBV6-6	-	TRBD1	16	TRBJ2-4	TGTGCCAGCAAGGGGGCCTCCCCCGGAGCCAAAAACATTCAGTACTTC	CASKGASPGAKNIQYF
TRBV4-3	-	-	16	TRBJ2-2	TGCGCCAGCAGCCAATTTTACGGGAGTGGCACCGGGGAGCTGTTTTTT	CASSQFYGSGTGELFF
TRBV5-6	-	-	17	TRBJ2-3	TGTGCCAGCAGCTTAGACGTCAGGGGAACTAGCACAGATACGCAGTATTTT	CASSLDVRGTSTDTQYF